This TCR beta chain was documented in a study of T-cell reconstitution after alpha-beta-depleted transplantation in children. The library targeted TCRbeta and was prepared with unique molecular identifiers. In TCRdb, the PCR reads were re-called with MiXCR into one record per CDR3 protein. The sample lists about 540,000 distinct CDR3 sequences; approximately 20% were seen once. The germline CDR1 and CDR2 sequences are DFQATT and SNEGSKA (reference sequence). This CDR3 comprises 12 residues. V lost 5 bases and J 5 bases, leaving 9 bases between the germline ends. The V call is TRBV20-1, the J call TRBJ2-2; TRBD1 might be the D (6 bases). This clonotype originated in a human donor who donated a stem cell graft to a child with acute lymphoblastic leukemia. This sample comprised PBMCs from the stem cell graft donor, obtained from the stem cell graft. The CDR3 sequence: CSARQATGELFF. The CDR3 DNA reads TGCAGTGCTCGACAGGCAACCGGGGAGCTGTTTTTT.